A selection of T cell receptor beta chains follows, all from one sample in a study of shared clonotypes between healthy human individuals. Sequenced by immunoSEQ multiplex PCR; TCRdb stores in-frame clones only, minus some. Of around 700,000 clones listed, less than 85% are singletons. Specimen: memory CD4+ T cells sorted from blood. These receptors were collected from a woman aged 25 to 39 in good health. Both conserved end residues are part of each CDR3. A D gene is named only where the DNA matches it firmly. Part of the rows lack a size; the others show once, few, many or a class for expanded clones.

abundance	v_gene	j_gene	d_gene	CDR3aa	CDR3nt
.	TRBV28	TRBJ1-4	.	CASSPLGRRNEKLFF	TGTGCCAGCAGTCCATTGGGCCGCCGTAATGAAAAACTGTTTTTT
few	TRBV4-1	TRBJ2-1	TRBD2	CASSQGGTSGRNEQFF	TGCGCCAGCAGCCAAGGGGGGACTAGCGGGAGGAATGAGCAGTTCTTC
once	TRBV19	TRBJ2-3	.	CASSMRQSTDTQYF	TGTGCCAGTAGTATGCGGCAGAGCACAGATACGCAGTATTTT
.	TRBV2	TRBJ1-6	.	CASMGLSYNSPLHF	TGTGCCAGCATGGGCCTTTCCTATAATTCACCCCTCCACTTT
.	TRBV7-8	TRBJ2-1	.	CASSLASEQFF	TGTGCCAGCAGCTTAGCTTCTGAGCAGTTCTTC
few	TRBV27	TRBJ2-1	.	CASSPTGGNYNEQFF	TGTGCCAGCAGCCCCACCGGCGGGAATTACAATGAGCAGTTCTTC
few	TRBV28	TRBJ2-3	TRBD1	CATRDRGRDTQYF	TGTGCCACGAGGGACAGGGGGAGGGATACGCAGTATTTT
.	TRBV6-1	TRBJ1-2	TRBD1	CASILTGPRDYGYTF	TGTGCCAGCATTTTGACAGGGCCGAGGGACTATGGCTACACCTTC
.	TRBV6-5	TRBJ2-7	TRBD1	CASSPTTGADEQYF	TGTGCCAGCAGTCCTACTACAGGGGCAGACGAGCAGTACTTC
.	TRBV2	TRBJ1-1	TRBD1	CASRGQGRVTEAFF	TGTGCCAGCAGAGGACAGGGTCGCGTCACTGAAGCTTTCTTT
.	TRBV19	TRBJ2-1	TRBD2	CASSPQSGGYNEQFF	TGTGCCAGTAGTCCCCAAAGCGGGGGCTACAATGAGCAGTTCTTC
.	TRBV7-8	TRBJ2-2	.	CASTKGGIRTGELFF	TGTGCCAGCACTAAAGGGGGGATCCGTACCGGGGAGCTGTTTTTT
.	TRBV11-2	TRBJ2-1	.	CASSFLSGSSYNEQFF	TGTGCCAGCAGCTTTCTTTCAGGGAGCTCCTACAATGAGCAGTTCTTC
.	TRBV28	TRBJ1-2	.	CASSFRLLYGYTF	TGTGCCAGCAGTTTCCGGCTACTCTATGGCTACACCTTC
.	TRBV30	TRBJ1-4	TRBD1	CAWTTGPNEKLFF	TGTGCCTGGACGACAGGGCCAAATGAAAAACTGTTTTTT
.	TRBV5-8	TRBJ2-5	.	CASSPGQNQETQYF	TGTGCCAGCAGCCCAGGACAGAACCAAGAGACCCAGTACTTC
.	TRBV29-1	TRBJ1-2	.	CSVSGYYGYTF	TGCAGCGTTTCAGGGTACTATGGCTACACCTTC
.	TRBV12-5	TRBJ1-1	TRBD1	CASGFGQDGNTEAFF	TGTGCTAGTGGTTTTGGACAGGACGGGAACACTGAAGCTTTCTTT
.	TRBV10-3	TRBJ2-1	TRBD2	CAIAYSGRDGNEQFF	TGTGCCATCGCCTATAGCGGGAGGGATGGCAATGAGCAGTTCTTC
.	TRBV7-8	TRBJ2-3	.	CASSSDRYRTDTQYF	TGTGCCAGCAGCTCAGACAGGTATCGCACAGATACGCAGTATTTT
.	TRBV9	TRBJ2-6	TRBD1	CASSLSGQASSGANVLTF	TGTGCCAGCAGCCTCAGCGGACAGGCCAGCTCTGGGGCCAACGTCCTGACTTTC
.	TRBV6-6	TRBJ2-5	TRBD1	CASRSDRAETQYF	TGTGCCAGCAGGTCGGACAGGGCTGAGACCCAGTACTTC
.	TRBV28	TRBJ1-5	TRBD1	CASSLTGVANQPQHF	TGTGCCAGCAGTCTCACAGGGGTCGCCAATCAGCCCCAGCATTTT
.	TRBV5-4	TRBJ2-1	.	CASSLQSSYNEQFF	TGTGCCAGCAGCTTGCAGAGCTCCTACAATGAGCAGTTCTTC
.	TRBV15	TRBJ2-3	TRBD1	CATTPKTGFGDTQYF	TGTGCCACCACACCAAAGACAGGGTTTGGAGATACGCAGTATTTT
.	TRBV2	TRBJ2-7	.	CASSSTSGEQYF	TGTGCCAGCAGCTCGACTAGTGGCGAGCAGTACTTC
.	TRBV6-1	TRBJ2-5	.	CASSVRLVTGEAQTQYF	TGTGCCAGCAGTGTCCGCCTCGTCACAGGGGAGGCACAGACCCAGTACTTC
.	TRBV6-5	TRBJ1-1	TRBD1	CASSRTGILEAFF	TGTGCCAGCAGTCGGACAGGGATTCTGGAAGCTTTCTTT
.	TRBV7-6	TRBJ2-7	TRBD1	CASSWGQGAYEQYF	TGTGCCAGCAGCTGGGGACAGGGAGCCTACGAGCAGTACTTC
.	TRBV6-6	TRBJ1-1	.	CASIPRGSSTEAFF	TGTGCCAGCATCCCCCGCGGGAGTAGCACTGAAGCTTTCTTT
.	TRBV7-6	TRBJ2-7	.	CASSLTPANYEQYF	TGTGCCAGCAGCTTAACTCCAGCAAACTACGAGCAGTACTTC
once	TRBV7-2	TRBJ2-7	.	CASSLARRDYEQYF	TGTGCCAGCAGCTTAGCAAGGCGGGACTACGAGCAGTACTTC
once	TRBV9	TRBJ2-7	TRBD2	CASSVSLADYEQYF	TGTGCCAGCAGCGTAAGTCTAGCGGATTACGAGCAGTACTTC
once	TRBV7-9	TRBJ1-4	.	CASSLEGQRANEKLFF	TGTGCCAGCAGCTTAGAAGGGCAGAGAGCTAATGAAAAACTGTTTTTT
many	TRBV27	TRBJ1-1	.	CASSLRGAGSEAFF	TGTGCCAGCAGTTTGAGGGGGGCGGGGTCGGAAGCTTTCTTT
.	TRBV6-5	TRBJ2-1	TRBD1	CASSSTGGPVGDEQFF	TGTGCCAGCAGTTCTACAGGGGGGCCGGTAGGGGATGAGCAGTTCTTC
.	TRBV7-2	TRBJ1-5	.	CASSSQGDQPQHF	TGTGCCAGCAGCTCCCAAGGGGATCAGCCCCAGCATTTT
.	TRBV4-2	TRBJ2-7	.	CASSPSRPGASYEQYF	TGTGCCAGCAGCCCGAGCCGGCCAGGGGCGTCCTACGAGCAGTACTTC
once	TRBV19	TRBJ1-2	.	CASRLRGVYGYTF	TGTGCCAGTAGACTGCGGGGGGTCTATGGCTACACCTTC
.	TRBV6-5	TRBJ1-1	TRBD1	CASSRDRGNTEAFF	TGTGCCAGCAGTCGGGACAGGGGGAACACTGAAGCTTTCTTT
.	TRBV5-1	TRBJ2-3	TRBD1	CASSSGTGKYTQYF	TGCGCCAGCAGCTCCGGGACAGGGAAGTATACGCAGTATTTT
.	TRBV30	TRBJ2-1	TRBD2	CAWSVGLAGENEQFF	TGTGCCTGGAGTGTCGGACTAGCGGGAGAAAATGAGCAGTTCTTC
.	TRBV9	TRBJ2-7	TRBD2	CASSPQAGVYEQYF	TGTGCCAGCAGCCCCCAAGCGGGGGTCTACGAGCAGTACTTC
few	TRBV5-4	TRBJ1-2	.	CASSLQGVHGYTF	TGTGCCAGCAGCTTGCAAGGGGTCCATGGCTACACCTTC
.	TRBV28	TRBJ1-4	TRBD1	CASTTGGLSNEKLFF	TGTGCCAGCACGACAGGGGGACTTTCGAATGAAAAACTGTTTTTT
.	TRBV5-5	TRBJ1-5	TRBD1	CASSLGQGAEKPQHF	TGTGCCAGCAGCTTGGGACAGGGTGCCGAGAAGCCCCAGCATTTT
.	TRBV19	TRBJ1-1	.	CASSMGGKANTEAFF	TGTGCCAGTAGTATGGGAGGGAAGGCGAACACTGAAGCTTTCTTT
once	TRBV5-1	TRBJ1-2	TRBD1	CASSPVRDRLYGYTF	TGCGCCAGCAGCCCCGTACGGGACAGGTTATATGGCTACACCTTC
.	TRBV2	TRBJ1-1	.	CASTKSAEAFF	TGTGCCAGCACAAAGTCGGCTGAAGCTTTCTTT
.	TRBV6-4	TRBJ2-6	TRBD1	CASSDRGHSGANVLTF	TGTGCCAGCAGTGACAGGGGGCACTCTGGGGCCAACGTCCTGACTTTC